Listed below are T cell receptor beta chains from one sample, sequenced in a study of metastatic and nonmetastatic thyroid tumors. TCRdb re-called the PCR reads with MiXCR. Among under 40,000 clones listed, about 16% were seen once. Sequenced material: blood. These receptor sequences come from a female donor with papillary thyroid cancer or a benign thyroid nodule (not recorded which). Some clones in this sample may be carry-over from other donors' samples. CDR3s leave out the opening cysteine and the closing phenylalanine or tryptophan. Each record gives: CDR3 protein, V gene, D gene. The D gene is left open where the match is weak.

ASTRTDGIYEQY	TRBV6-2/TRBV6-3	NA
ASRHQWGSHYEQY	TRBV5-6	NA
ASSLGGSCELF	TRBV7-9	NA
AISVGTSDGYT	TRBV10-3	NA
ASSVDSYEQY	TRBV2	NA
ASSYLFSGETQY	TRBV6-5	NA
ASTGASGVDEQF	TRBV19	TRBD2
ASSGQTSGIINNEQF	TRBV19	TRBD2
SARRGFESEAF	TRBV20-1	NA
ASSRCEWRISYNEQF	TRBV6-2/TRBV6-3	NA
ASSPTSGSVRDTQY	TRBV28	TRBD2
ASSLWGSADTQY	TRBV27	NA
SARRSWLGFVEQY	TRBV20-1	NA
ATSGSREINEQF	TRBV24-1	TRBD2
ASRSGTVYEQY	TRBV28	TRBD1
ASSWDGTQY	TRBV6-2/TRBV6-3	NA
ASSYAGCAYNEQF	TRBV6-4	NA
SARETTDYYEQY	TRBV20-1	NA
TPTVAGGMGEQY	TRBV20-1	TRBD2
ATSRTGTGGTEY	TRBV15	TRBD1
AWSPGLAAKNIQY	TRBV30	TRBD2
SAMGGSYEQY	TRBV20-1	TRBD2
ASSYGWGGADTQY	TRBV6-2/TRBV6-3	TRBD2
SANPASGLSTQY	TRBV20-1	NA
ASSVLSGNTIY	TRBV9	NA
ASGLSGRSYEQY	TRBV27	TRBD2
ASSREGYSNQPQH	TRBV5-1	NA
ASSLEGSGTGGEQY	TRBV5-5	TRBD1
ASSLGGGNTEAF	TRBV28	NA
ASSLGSGLDEQY	TRBV5-5	NA
ASSLVGVGKETQY	TRBV7-3	NA
ASMGGRTEAF	TRBV5-1	NA
ASSPNGGGYGYT	TRBV18	NA
ANSPRGNTGELF	TRBV9	NA
ASSPVSPSMNTEAF	TRBV5-1	NA
ASSLTDRDQPQH	TRBV18	TRBD1
ASSLTSSGGRGEQF	TRBV28	TRBD2
ASSPFTDTQY	TRBV2	NA
ASRGAGDTDTQY	TRBV6-1	TRBD2
ASSEFIAYYGYT	TRBV2	NA
ASSRQGNQPQH	TRBV19	TRBD1
ASSLGDSTRYGYT	TRBV5-1	TRBD1
ASSASSGTTHEQY	TRBV7-8	TRBD2
SEKARTPPYNEQF	TRBV20-1	NA
SASLKEFSRGKNIQY	TRBV20-1	NA
ASSQEEVGVGTQY	TRBV3-1	NA
SAGFTSYYQY	TRBV20-1	NA
ASSAFGSSLGYEQY	TRBV6-1	NA
ASSNGGTDLRWF	TRBV6-1	NA
SARGGGASYQETQY	TRBV20-1	TRBD2
ASSLQGAQPQH	TRBV7-2	TRBD1
SARGMREGPYEQY	TRBV20-1	NA
ASSDSRETDTQY	TRBV6-4	TRBD2
ASSRLGRGAYEQY	TRBV3-1	NA
ASSLVPYISTGELF	TRBV6-2/TRBV6-3	NA
ASSLLGHNNEQF	TRBV28	NA
ASSAPGLAGYEQY	TRBV28	TRBD2
ASSPWTGGYEQY	TRBV5-5	TRBD1
SARKEDRVYNEQF	TRBV20-1	TRBD1
ASGHADTQY	TRBV2	NA